This entry lists 18 T cell receptor beta chains sequenced from one sample in a study of molecular identifiers for immune sequencing clone quantification. TCRdb re-called the PCR reads with MiXCR, one entry per CDR3 protein. In the table there are over 600,000 distinct CDR3 sequences, less than 20% of which are singletons. The sample taken for sequencing was naive CD8+ T cells from blood, with Jurkat cell RNA spiked in. Subset defined: FACS-sorted CD8+CD4-CCR7+CD45RA+ naive T cells. The source is a human donor in good health. Some libraries in this study had Jurkat cell RNA spiked in.

This clonotype has ten or more counts. This rearrangement joins TRBV7-6 to TRBJ2-7; 11 bases align to TRBD2. The CDR3 extends over 13 amino acids. Trimming removed 5 bases from V and 7 bases from J; junction bases left unmatched: 4. From germline, CDR1 is SGHVS and CDR2 FNYEAQ. CDR3: CASSRGTSGEQYF. The CDR3, as DNA: TGTGCCAGCAGCCGAGGGACTAGCGGAGAGCAGTACTTC.

About this clonotype: This clone may be a read error of a much larger clone one base away. The rearrangement uses TRBV28 and TRBJ2-3; D is unresolved. The CDR3 extends over 13 amino acids. Looked up from germline, CDR1 is MDHEN and CDR2 is SYDVKM. Trimming removed 4 bases from V and 5 bases from J, with 10 bases in between. In DNA, the CDR3 is TGTGCCAGCAGTTGGTCTTCGCAAGATACGCAGTATTTT. As protein: CASSWSSQDTQYF.

This clonotype occurred a few times. This rearrangement joins TRBV4-1 to TRBJ1-5, with 7 bases matching TRBD1. This CDR3 has 15 amino acids. Germline-derived CDR1 and CDR2 are MGHRA and YSYEKL. J gave up 7 bases and V 0 bases, and 6 bases lay outside the gene matches. The CDR3 spells CASSQEEGAGQPQHF. The CDR3 DNA reads as TGCGCCAGCAGCCAAGAGGAGGGGGCAGGGCAGCCCCAGCATTTT.

The table lists this clonotype with many counts. The chain recombines TRBV7-9 with TRBJ2-2; D not certain. CDR1 is SEHNR, CDR2 FQNEAQ, per germline (reference sequence). V was clipped by 1 base and J by 3 bases, with 3 bases between them. There are 13 residues in the CDR3. CDR3 sequence reads: CASSLDDTGELFF. The CDR3 bases are TGTGCCAGCAGCTTAGACGACACCGGGGAGCTGTTTTTT. The full variable domain, its missing parts supplied by reference TRBV7-9 and TRBJ2-2, is DTGVSQNPRHKITKRGQNVTFRCDPISEHNRLYWYRQTLGQGPEFLTYFQNEAQLEKSRLLSDRFSAERPKGSFSTLEIQRTEQGDSAMYLCASSLDDTGELFFGEGSRLTVL.

This clonotype was seen ten or more times. The rearrangement joins TRBV20-1 to TRBJ2-7, with D perhaps TRBD2 (5 bases). V lost 5 bases to trimming and J lost 4 bases, with 15 bases between them. Germline V gene lookup returns CDR1 DFQATT and CDR2 SNEGSKA (reference sequence). CDR3 length: 13 amino acids. CDR3 bases: TGCAGTGCTCCCTCAGCGGAGGCGTACGAGCAGTACTTC. Translated: CSAPSAEAYEQYF.

This clonotype was observed many times. The V and J genes are TRBV6-5 and TRBJ2-5, with 12 positions matching TRBD2. Unmatched junction bases numbered 9, after V lost 2 bases and J lost 2 bases. In germline, CDR1 is MNHEY, CDR2 SVGAGI. The CDR3 spans 18 residues. DNA of the CDR3: TGTGCCAGCAGTTACGGCCTAGCGGGAGGGGGTAAACAAGAGACCCAGTACTTC. Translating it yields CASSYGLAGGGKQETQYF.

This sequence joins TRBV27 and TRBJ2-6; possibly TRBD1 for D (6 bases). V was shortened by 3 bases and J by 2 bases, with 11 bases between the two germline ends. There are 16 residues in the CDR3. Germline V lookup: CDR1 MNHEY, CDR2 SMNVEV (reference sequence). CDR3 protein: CASSLGAGAGANVLTF. CDR3 in DNA: TGTGCCAGCAGTTTGGGCGCAGGGGCTGGGGCCAACGTCCTGACTTTC.

This clonotype has at least ten counts. The chain uses TRBV2 and TRBJ1-2; 9 bases fit TRBD1. Germline V gives CDR1 SNHLY, CDR2 FYNNEI. V was pared by 8 bases and J by 5 bases, with 9 bases of the junction left unmatched. The CDR3 sequence is 14 residues long. CDR3 in DNA: TGTGCCAGCTGGAGGAGGACAGGGGCTTATGGCTACACCTTC. It specifies CASWRRTGAYGYTF.

This clonotype was found a few times. The chain combines TRBV6-7 with TRBJ2-7; D remains unclear. TRBV6-7 qualifies as an ORF whose function is uncertain. Trimming shortened V by 2 bases and J by 4 bases, and 21 bases separated the two germline ends. The CDR3 covers 17 residues. CDR3 residues: CASSYSGRRFPTYEQYF. The CDR3 DNA reads TGTGCCAGCAGTTACAGTGGTCGCAGGTTTCCCACTTACGAGCAGTACTTC.

This clonotype has a count of ten or more. This chain joins TRBV7-9 and TRBJ2-5; D remains ambiguous. V was shortened by 4 bases and J by 3 bases, with 12 bases between the two germline ends. CDR3 length equals 14 residues. Per the germline V gene, CDR1 is SEHNR and CDR2 is FQNEAQ (reference sequence). The CDR3 is CASSSNTIEETQYF. In DNA form, the CDR3 reads TGTGCCAGCAGCTCCAACACAATTGAAGAGACCCAGTACTTC.

In regard to this clonotype: A single base separates this from a much larger clone, so it may be a read error. This chain uses TRBV2 with TRBJ1-5, with a weak D call TRBD1 (6 bases). Per the germline V gene, CDR1 is SNHLY and CDR2 is FYNNEI. This CDR3 has 15 amino acids. The CDR3 region is CASREQGYSSQPQHF. The CDR3 coding sequence is TGTGCCAGCAGGGAACAGGGATATAGCAGTCAGCCCCAGCATTTT.

With respect to this clonotype: No conserved phenylalanine or tryptophan is present at the end of the CDR3, so a read error is the likely explanation. This chain joins TRBV7-7 and TRBJ2-2; TRBD2 agrees at 16 bases. CDR3 length equals 18 residues. Per the germline V gene, CDR1 is SSHAT and CDR2 is FNYEAQ (reference sequence). CDR3 in DNA: TGTGCTAGCAGTGCGGGACTAGCGGGAGGGCCTATCCCCGGGGAGCTGTTTTCT. It encodes CASSAGLAGGPIPGELFS.

This clonotype showed up just a few times. V is TRBV7-9 and J is TRBJ1-6, with a weak D call TRBD1 (5 bases). V dropped 4 bases and J dropped 6 bases, with 7 bases sitting between them. There are 13 residues in the CDR3. Looked up from germline, CDR1 is SEHNR and CDR2 is FQNEAQ (reference sequence). CDR3 sequence (DNA): TGTGCCAGCAGCTCCCAGGGTAATTCACCCCTCCACTTT. Its protein product is CASSSQGNSPLHF.

Many counts were recorded for this clonotype. The chain has TRBV7-6 and TRBJ2-7, with D tentatively TRBD1 (6 bases). V lost 1 base and J lost 6, with 16 bases in between. Germline loops: CDR1 SGHVS, CDR2 FNYEAQ. This CDR3 has 15 amino acids. Written as DNA, the CDR3 is TGTGCCAGCAGCTTAGGCGCAGGGGCCCTCGGCGAGCAGTACTTC. Amino acids: CASSLGAGALGEQYF.

This clonotype was seen many times. V is TRBV9 and J is TRBJ2-3, with 14 bases that match TRBD2. Germline V gene lookup returns CDR1 SGDLS and CDR2 YYNGEE. The CDR3 length is 19 residues. V lost 2 bases to trimming and J lost 4 bases; unmatched junction nucleotides: 12. Written as DNA, the CDR3 is TGTGCCAGCAGCGTTTCTCCCGAGGGGACTAGCGGGAGAGCAGATACGCAGTATTTT. The encoded protein is CASSVSPEGTSGRADTQYF.

This clonotype was detected ten times or more. In nucleotides, the CDR3 is TGTGCCAGCAGATCTACGGTAGACCCCAGCAGCGGGAGGGCCAATGAGCAGTTCTTC. Amino acid sequence: CASRSTVDPSSGRANEQFF. The J gene is TRBJ2-1, the V gene TRBV7-9, with TRBD2 identical over 10 bases. This CDR3 is built from 19 residues. Germline CDR1 SEHNR, CDR2 FQNEAQ (reference sequence). V was pared by 6 bases and J by 6 bases, with 20 bases of the junction left unmatched.

In its sample, this clonotype was seen a few times. The chain employs TRBV7-3 and TRBJ2-3, with 9 bases matching TRBD2. Losses at the gene ends were 5 bases for V and 6 bases for J; bases not matched to a gene: 12. The CDR3 has 16 residues. CDR1 and CDR2 from the germline V gene are SGHTA and FQGTGA. The DNA for the CDR3 is TGTGCCAGCAGCCCCAACGGGCTAGCGGGATCTGATACGCAGTATTTT. It yields the protein CASSPNGLAGSDTQYF. Together with reference TRBV7-3 and TRBJ2-3, the CDR3 gives the full variable domain: GAGVSQTPSNKVTEKGKYVELRCDPISGHTALYWYRQSLGQGPEFLIYFQGTGAADDSGLPNDRFFAVRPEGSVSTLKIQRTERGDSAVYLCASSPNGLAGSDTQYFGPGTRLTVL.

Notes on this clonotype: This could be a read error, since a much larger clone is one nucleotide away. V and J are TRBV7-3 and TRBJ2-7; the match to TRBD2 covers 9 bases. The germline V gene encodes CDR1 SGHTA and CDR2 FQGTGA. This CDR3 is built from 15 residues. Trimming removed 5 bases from V and 4 bases from J; junction bases left unmatched: 9. The CDR3 sequence: CASSPTGGRGYEQYF. Written as DNA, the CDR3 is TGTGCCAGCAGCCCGACTGGCGGGAGGGGGTACGAGCAGTACTTC.